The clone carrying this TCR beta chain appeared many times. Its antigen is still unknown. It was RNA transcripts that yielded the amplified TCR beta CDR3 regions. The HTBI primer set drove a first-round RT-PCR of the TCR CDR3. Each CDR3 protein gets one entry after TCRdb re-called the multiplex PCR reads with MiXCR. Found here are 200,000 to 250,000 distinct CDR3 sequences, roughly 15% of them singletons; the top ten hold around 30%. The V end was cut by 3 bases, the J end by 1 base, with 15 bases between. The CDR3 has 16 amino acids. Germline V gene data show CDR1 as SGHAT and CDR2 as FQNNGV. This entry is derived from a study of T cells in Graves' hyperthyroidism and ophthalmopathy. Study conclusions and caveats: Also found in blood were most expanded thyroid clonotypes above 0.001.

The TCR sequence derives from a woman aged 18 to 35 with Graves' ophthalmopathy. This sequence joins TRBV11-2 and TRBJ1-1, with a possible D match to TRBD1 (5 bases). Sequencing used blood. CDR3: CASSLGLGRENTEAFF. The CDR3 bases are TGTGCCAGCAGCTTGGGGTTGGGCAGGGAGAACACTGAAGCTTTCTTT.